This T cell receptor beta chain was recovered during a study of shared clonotypes between healthy human individuals. Study-wide results and caveats: Larger estimated richness was generally recorded for naive subsets relative to memory subsets.

For every subset, genomic DNA was evenly distributed across several immunoSEQ plates. Assay: immunoSEQ multiplex PCR; the TCRdb copy retains only in-frame clones and omits some. The data contain about 1 million clones, around 76% of them singletons. Germline V gene sequence: CDR1 SGHDN, CDR2 FVKESK. Trimming shortened V by 4 bases and J by 12 bases, and 16 bases separated the two germline ends. The CDR3 has 12 amino acids. With respect to this clone: Antigen unknown.

This sequence originates from a man between 18 and 29 years old in good health. The chain uses TRBV14 and TRBJ2-7, with D possibly TRBD2 on 5 matching bases. The sequencing sample was made of memory CD4+ T cells sorted from blood. Noted subset: CD45RA-negative fraction. CDR3 protein: CASSPLTGWMYF. The CDR3 coding sequence is TGTGCCAGCAGCCCGCTGACGGGGTGGATGTACTTC.